Shown below are 24 T cell receptor beta chains from a single sample sequenced in a study of T cell repertoires in cytomegalovirus infection. A single record per CDR3 protein comes from TCRdb applying MiXCR to the reads. The sample consists of 230,000 or so distinct CDR3 sequences, over 15% of them appearing once. Sequencing was performed on CD8+ T cells from PBMCs. These receptors were collected from a human donor in good health (CMV status not recorded). Some clones in this sample may be carry-over from other donors' samples.

The V call is TRBV6-5, the J call TRBJ2-2, with 9 bases lining up with TRBD2. In germline, CDR1 is MNHEY, CDR2 SVGAGI. This CDR3 has 18 amino acids. J gave up 0 bases and V 2 bases, and 7 bases lay outside the gene matches. CDR3 in amino acids: CASSYRGRGGANTGELFF. The CDR3 nucleotides are TGTGCCAGCAGTTACCGGGGGCGGGGGGGAGCGAACACCGGGGAGCTGTTTTTT.

The chain recombines TRBV27 with TRBJ2-7, with D perhaps matching TRBD2 (6 bases). From germline, CDR1 is MNHEY and CDR2 SMNVEV (reference sequence). Trimming left V 2 bases short and J 3 bases short, with 17 bases between. The CDR3 is 16 residues long. CDR3 sequence reads: CASSLKPGRQNYEQYF. The CDR3 coding sequence is TGTGCCAGCAGTTTAAAGCCGGGGAGGCAGAACTACGAGCAGTACTTC.

This chain joins TRBV6-4 and TRBJ1-2, with TRBD1 as a possible D gene (6 bases). V lost 4 bases, J lost 6 bases, and 15 bases lay in between. Germline values: CDR1 MRHNA, CDR2 SNTAGT. This CDR3 has 14 residues. The CDR3 protein is CASSVGGASDGYTF. The DNA of the CDR3 is TGTGCCAGCAGTGTAGGGGGGGCCTCCGATGGCTACACCTTC.

The rearrangement joins TRBV10-3 to TRBJ1-1; no reliable D call. Germline V gives CDR1 ENHRY, CDR2 SYGVKD. The germline V and J ends were trimmed by 4 bases and 0 bases, with 12 bases remaining between them. The CDR3 extends over 15 amino acids. The CDR3 sequence: CAISGPEGVNTEAFF. CDR3 coding DNA: TGTGCCATCAGTGGGCCCGAGGGAGTGAACACTGAAGCTTTCTTT.

This clonotype has only a few counts. This chain uses TRBV5-1 with TRBJ2-3; TRBD2 matches at 8 bases. Germline V gives CDR1 SGHRS, CDR2 YFSETQ. J gave up 4 bases and V 0 bases, and 10 bases lay outside the gene matches. The CDR3 is 17 amino acids. The CDR3 is CASSLAGWRGAADTQYF. CDR3 nucleotides: TGCGCCAGCAGCTTGGCCGGCTGGCGGGGGGCCGCAGATACGCAGTATTTT.

The chain recombines TRBV29-1 with TRBJ2-7; D possibly corresponds to TRBD2 (5 bases). Trimming cost V 4 bases and J 2 bases, with 12 bases left between them. This CDR3 is 13 amino acids long. Germline-derived CDR1 and CDR2 are SQVTM and ANQGSEA. The CDR3 is CSVGSGTAYEQYF. As DNA, the CDR3 is TGCAGCGTTGGCAGCGGCACCGCCTACGAGCAGTACTTC.

V gene TRBV9 combines with J gene TRBJ2-1; 8 positions match TRBD2. The CDR3 has 12 amino acids. V gave up 6 bases and J gave up 12 bases; unmatched junction bases: 8. The germline CDR1 and CDR2 sequences are SGDLS and YYNGEE. As DNA, the CDR3 is TGTGCCAGCACTTTAGGCGGGGGGCCGCAGTTCTTC. Amino acids: CASTLGGGPQFF.

The chain recombines TRBV29-1 with TRBJ2-3; TRBD1 agrees at 10 bases. V lost 5 bases and J lost 4; bases outside the gene matches: 12. Germline lookup yields CDR1 SQVTM and CDR2 ANQGSEA. The CDR3 length is 16 residues. This CDR3 reads CSVWTRDRGRPDTQYF. The CDR3 DNA follows: TGCAGCGTTTGGACCCGAGACAGGGGGCGTCCAGATACGCAGTATTTT.

In its sample, this clonotype was seen a few times. The chain uses TRBV28 and TRBJ1-1; the D is unclear. Trimming left V 5 bases short and J 3 bases short, with 13 bases between. CDR1 and CDR2 from the germline V gene are MDHEN and SYDVKM. This CDR3 spans 14 amino acids. CDR3 sequence reads: CASSHSTGYTEAFF. CDR3 nucleotide sequence: TGTGCCAGCAGTCATTCGACGGGTTACACTGAAGCTTTCTTT.

This clonotype appeared a few times. The J gene is TRBJ2-5, the V gene TRBV5-6; 13 bases are shared with TRBD2. Germline trimming cut 0 bases from V and 2 bases from J; bases unmatched to any gene: 4. The CDR3 consists of 17 residues. Germline CDR1 SGHDT, CDR2 YYEEEE. CDR3 sequence (DNA): TGTGCCAGCAGCTTGGGACTAGCGGGGGGAACACAAGAGACCCAGTACTTC. Translation gives CASSLGLAGGTQETQYF.

This clonotype was observed a handful of times. V gene TRBV20-1 combines with J gene TRBJ2-1; the match to TRBD1 covers 8 bases. The CDR3 totals 15 residues. CDR1 and CDR2 (germline): DFQATT, SNEGSKA (reference sequence). Trimming removed 5 bases from V and 9 bases from J; junction bases left unmatched: 15. This chain's CDR3 is CSAGTWGQETGEQFF. The CDR3 DNA reads as TGCAGTGCTGGGACATGGGGACAGGAGACTGGTGAGCAGTTCTTC.

The rearrangement uses TRBV5-5 and TRBJ2-1, with 14 positions matching TRBD2. CDR1 is SGHKS, CDR2 YYEKEE, per germline (reference sequence). Trimming cost V 4 bases and J 1 base; bases outside gene matches: 10. This CDR3 has 19 amino acids. For the CDR3, the DNA is TGTGCCAGCAGCCTAAAGACTAGCGGGGGGGCCCGGTCCTACAATGAGCAGTTCTTC. It yields the protein CASSLKTSGGARSYNEQFF.

V usage is TRBV28 and J usage is TRBJ1-5; no firm D call. V was cut by 3 bases and J by 0 bases, with 15 bases left in between. This CDR3 has 17 amino acids. Germline values: CDR1 MDHEN, CDR2 SYDVKM. CDR3 in DNA: TGTGCCAGCAGTTTCGTAGTCGGAGGTTATAGCAATCAGCCCCAGCATTTT. It codes for CASSFVVGGYSNQPQHF.

There are many counts of this clonotype. The chain couples TRBV12-3 or TRBV12-4 to TRBJ1-5; 8 nucleotides align to TRBD1. The CDR3 has 16 amino acids. Losses at the gene ends were 6 bases for V and 0 bases for J; bases not matched to a gene: 7. This chain's CDR3 is CASSRGTGYSNQPQHF. Written as DNA, the CDR3 is TGTGCCAGCAGCCGGGGGACAGGTTATAGCAATCAGCCCCAGCATTTT.

This clonotype was recorded many times. This chain links TRBV5-5 with TRBJ2-1; 12 bases match TRBD2. Per germline, CDR1 SGHKS and CDR2 YYEKEE (reference sequence). The CDR3 runs to 16 residues. V trimming: 0 bases; J trimming: 8 bases; junction bases outside the gene matches: 6. CDR3 protein: CASSLVTSGGPHEQFF. In nucleotides, the CDR3 is TGTGCCAGCAGCTTGGTCACTAGCGGGGGGCCTCATGAGCAGTTCTTC.

V gene TRBV19 combines with J gene TRBJ2-1; 7 bases agree with TRBD2. With V trimmed by 7 bases and J by 6 bases, 6 bases remained unmatched. CDR1 and CDR2 (germline): LNHDA, SQIVND (reference sequence). This CDR3 has 13 residues. CDR3 sequence: CASTPSGFNEQFF. The CDR3, as DNA: TGTGCCAGTACCCCTAGCGGCTTCAATGAGCAGTTCTTC.

The chain joins TRBV15 to TRBJ1-6, with TRBD1 identical over 7 bases. V dropped 6 bases and J dropped 10; count of bases not matched to a gene: 12. The CDR3 totals 15 residues. Germline V gives CDR1 LNHNV, CDR2 YYDKDF (reference sequence). CDR3 sequence: CATREDRVVGSPLHF. CDR3 sequence (DNA): TGTGCCACCAGAGAAGACAGGGTGGTAGGGTCACCCCTCCACTTT.

This clonotype has just a few counts. The chain is built from TRBV20-1 and TRBJ2-5; 8 nucleotides agree with TRBD2. This CDR3 has 13 amino acids. Germline assignment: CDR1 DFQATT and CDR2 SNEGSKA (reference sequence). V was pared by 8 bases and J by 9 bases, with 14 bases of the junction left unmatched. In nucleotides, the CDR3 is TGCAGTACCCTTTTGGCAGGGCGGGGGGCCCAGTACTTC. The encoded protein is CSTLLAGRGAQYF.

This clonotype was seen ten or more times. This chain links TRBV7-8 with TRBJ2-7; the D call may be TRBD1 or TRBD2 (5 bases each). There are 16 residues in the CDR3. The germline V gene has CDR1 SGHVS and CDR2 FQNEAQ. The ends were cut back, 5 bases at V and 0 bases at J, with 17 bases in the middle. The CDR3 loop is CASSGPGEGNSYEQYF. The CDR3 nucleotides read TGTGCCAGCAGCGGACCCGGCGAGGGGAACTCCTACGAGCAGTACTTC.

The chain's CDR3 is CSARVRGMNTEAFF. The CDR3, as DNA: TGCAGTGCTAGAGTCAGGGGCATGAACACTGAAGCTTTCTTT. The rearrangement links TRBV20-1 to TRBJ1-1, with a weak D call TRBD1 (6 bases). The CDR3 has 14 amino acids. The ends were cut back, 1 base at V and 0 bases at J, with 9 bases in the middle. The germline V gene encodes CDR1 DFQATT and CDR2 SNEGSKA (reference sequence).

This clonotype was counted ten times or more. The chain recombines TRBV7-9 with TRBJ2-1; D remains ambiguous. Trimming left V 6 bases short and J 3 bases short, with 9 bases between. CDR1 is SEHNR and CDR2 is FQNEAQ in the germline V gene (reference sequence). There are 13 residues in the CDR3. CDR3 sequence: CASSSRLYNEQFF. The CDR3 DNA reads as TGTGCCAGCAGTTCCCGGCTCTACAATGAGCAGTTCTTC.

J is TRBJ2-5 and V is TRBV12-3 or TRBV12-4; 9 bases align to TRBD1. CDR3 length: 14 residues. V lost 6 bases, J lost 4 bases, and 6 bases stayed unmatched. In DNA form, the CDR3 reads TGTGCCAGCAGCCAGACAGGGGGTCCAGAGACCCAGTACTTC. It encodes CASSQTGGPETQYF.

V gene TRBV12-3 or TRBV12-4 combines with J gene TRBJ2-3; tentatively, D is TRBD2 (6 bases). The CDR3 is 15 residues long. V lost 4 bases, J lost 1 base, and 12 bases lay in between. The CDR3 loop reads CASSSLGGGTDTQYF. The CDR3 DNA reads as TGTGCCAGCAGTTCTTTGGGCGGGGGCACAGATACGCAGTATTTT.

This clonotype has a count of ten or more. The rearrangement links TRBV7-2 to TRBJ2-1, with D possibly matching TRBD2 (5 bases). Trimming took off 1 base at V and 0 bases at J, with 10 bases between the two ends. The CDR3 length is 16 residues. Per germline, CDR1 SGHTA and CDR2 FQGNSA. The chain's CDR3 is CASSLDLGSSYNEQFF. CDR3 coding DNA: TGTGCCAGCAGCTTAGATTTGGGGAGCTCCTACAATGAGCAGTTCTTC.